The rows below give T cell receptor beta chains drawn from one sample of a study of T-cell reconstitution after alpha-beta-depleted transplantation in children. From the PCR reads, TCRdb called clonotypes with MiXCR, one entry per CDR3 protein. The repertoire holds around 370,000 distinct CDR3 sequences, around a tenth seen once, with 2% to 3% in the top ten. Source: PBMCs from the stem cell graft donor, taken from the stem cell graft. These receptors were collected from a human donor who donated a stem cell graft to a child with acute lymphoblastic leukemia. Both conserved end residues are part of each CDR3. D genes are given only for firm matches. Size is omitted from some rows. Given values are once, few, many or a class for expanded clones.

>few|TRBV5-1|-|TRBJ2-4
CASAGAKNIQYF
TGCGCCAGCGCCGGGGCCAAAAACATTCAGTACTTC
>many|TRBV2|-|TRBJ2-1
CASNPGLNEQFF
TGTGCCAGCAACCCCGGACTCAATGAGCAGTTCTTC
>many|TRBV7-2|-|TRBJ1-4
CASSSLAAGVTNEKLFF
TGTGCCAGCAGCTCATTGGCGGCAGGGGTGACTAATGAAAAACTGTTTTTT
>many|TRBV4-1|TRBD2|TRBJ2-7
CASSHGEGVSSYEQYF
TGCGCCAGCAGCCACGGGGAGGGAGTAAGCTCCTACGAGCAGTACTTC
>few|TRBV2|-|TRBJ2-2
CASSEVGNTGELFF
TGTGCCAGCAGTGAGGTGGGGAACACCGGGGAGCTGTTTTTT
>-|TRBV30|TRBD1|TRBJ2-1
CAWTIRDRGYNEQFF
TGTGCCTGGACTATCCGGGACAGGGGATACAATGAGCAGTTCTTC
>few|TRBV6-1|-|TRBJ2-3
CASSEAGWTDTQYF
TGTGCCAGCAGTGAAGCGGGGTGGACAGATACGCAGTATTTT
>few|TRBV7-2|-|TRBJ2-7
CASSPRPRDNEQYF
TGTGCCAGCAGCCCCCGTCCCCGGGACAACGAGCAGTACTTC
>few|TRBV20-1|TRBD2|TRBJ2-1
CSARGPVEGGVLAGVHNEQFF
TGCAGTGCTAGAGGCCCGGTCGAGGGGGGTGTCCTAGCGGGAGTCCACAATGAGCAGTTCTTC
>few|TRBV21-1|-|TRBJ2-2
CASSTTEEPSGRPGNTGELFF
TGTGCCAGCAGCACAACGGAGGAGCCTAGCGGGAGGCCCGGCAACACCGGGGAGCTGTTTTTT
>few|TRBV15|-|TRBJ1-2
CATSRDPQGDYGYTF
TGTGCCACCAGCAGAGATCCCCAGGGAGATTATGGCTACACCTTC
>-|TRBV5-1|-|TRBJ1-4
CASSEGRNRGEKLFF
TGCGCCAGCAGCGAAGGGAGGAATAGGGGTGAAAAACTGTTTTTT
>few|TRBV6-1|TRBD1|TRBJ2-2
CASSPRQGGLAPGELFF
TGTGCCAGCAGCCCCCGACAGGGTGGGCTAGCCCCCGGGGAGCTGTTTTTT
>-|TRBV5-6|TRBD2|TRBJ2-3
CASSFSGGVTDTQYF
TGTGCCAGCAGCTTCAGCGGGGGGGTCACAGATACGCAGTATTTT
>few|TRBV11-2|-|TRBJ2-5
CASSPREGSDQETQYF
TGTGCCAGCAGCCCCCGAGAGGGATCGGATCAAGAGACCCAGTACTTC
>many|TRBV7-3|TRBD2|TRBJ2-7
CASSPGHVLAGDEQYF
TGTGCCAGCAGCCCAGGGCACGTCCTAGCGGGAGACGAGCAGTACTTC
>-|TRBV6-4|-|TRBJ1-5
CASSGCVRENQPHHF
TGTGCCAGCAGTGGGTGTGTCAGGGAGAACCAGCCCCATCATTTT
>many|TRBV5-1|TRBD1|TRBJ2-2
CASSSITGGNTGELFF
TGCGCCAGCAGCTCTATAACAGGGGGCAACACCGGGGAGCTGTTTTTT
>few|TRBV27|TRBD2|TRBJ2-1
CASSFGLAGGGEQFF
TGTGCCAGCAGTTTCGGTTTAGCGGGAGGGGGTGAGCAGTTCTTC
>many|TRBV4-1|TRBD1|TRBJ2-7
CASSQTTGQGSYEQYF
TGCGCCAGCAGCCAGACCACGGGACAGGGGTCCTACGAGCAGTACTTC
>few|TRBV28|-|TRBJ1-2
CASSQGIRKNGYTF
TGTGCCAGCAGTCAAGGGATCCGTAAAAATGGCTACACCTTC
>-|TRBV20-1|-|TRBJ2-7
CSARDRWRYEQYF
TGCAGTGCTAGAGATCGGTGGAGGTACGAGCAGTACTTC
>-|TRBV6-2/TRBV6-3|-|TRBJ2-7
CASSSNNNYEQYF
TGTGCCAGCAGTTCCAACAACAACTACGAGCAGTACTTC